This entry is about one T cell receptor (beta chain). Its antigen is unknown. Sequencing used immunoSEQ multiplex PCR; TCRdb keeps in-frame clones, though not all of them. Among about 70,000 clones, under 90% were seen once, and the ten largest hold 4.5%. The V gene's germline CDR1 is SGDLS and CDR2 YYNGEE. Trimming stripped 2 bases from V and 3 bases from J, with 15 bases between. CDR3 length: 15 amino acids. Time point reported: pretreatment peripheral blood. The data derive from a study of PD-L1 blockade in urothelial cancer. Across the whole study: Blood drawn 3 weeks (second dose) and 6 weeks after treatment start was analyzed. Study-wide results and limits: Larger 3-week expansion of tumor-associated blood clones was seen in durable-benefit patients.

V and J are TRBV9 and TRBJ2-7; D is possibly TRBD2 (6 bases). The origin of this receptor is a man in his 70s with urothelial cancer. The source was PBMCs, collected around atezolizumab (anti-PD-L1) treatment. The CDR3 here is CASSVRWEAHYEQYF. The DNA of the CDR3 is TGTGCCAGCAGCGTTCGGTGGGAGGCCCACTACGAGCAGTACTTC.